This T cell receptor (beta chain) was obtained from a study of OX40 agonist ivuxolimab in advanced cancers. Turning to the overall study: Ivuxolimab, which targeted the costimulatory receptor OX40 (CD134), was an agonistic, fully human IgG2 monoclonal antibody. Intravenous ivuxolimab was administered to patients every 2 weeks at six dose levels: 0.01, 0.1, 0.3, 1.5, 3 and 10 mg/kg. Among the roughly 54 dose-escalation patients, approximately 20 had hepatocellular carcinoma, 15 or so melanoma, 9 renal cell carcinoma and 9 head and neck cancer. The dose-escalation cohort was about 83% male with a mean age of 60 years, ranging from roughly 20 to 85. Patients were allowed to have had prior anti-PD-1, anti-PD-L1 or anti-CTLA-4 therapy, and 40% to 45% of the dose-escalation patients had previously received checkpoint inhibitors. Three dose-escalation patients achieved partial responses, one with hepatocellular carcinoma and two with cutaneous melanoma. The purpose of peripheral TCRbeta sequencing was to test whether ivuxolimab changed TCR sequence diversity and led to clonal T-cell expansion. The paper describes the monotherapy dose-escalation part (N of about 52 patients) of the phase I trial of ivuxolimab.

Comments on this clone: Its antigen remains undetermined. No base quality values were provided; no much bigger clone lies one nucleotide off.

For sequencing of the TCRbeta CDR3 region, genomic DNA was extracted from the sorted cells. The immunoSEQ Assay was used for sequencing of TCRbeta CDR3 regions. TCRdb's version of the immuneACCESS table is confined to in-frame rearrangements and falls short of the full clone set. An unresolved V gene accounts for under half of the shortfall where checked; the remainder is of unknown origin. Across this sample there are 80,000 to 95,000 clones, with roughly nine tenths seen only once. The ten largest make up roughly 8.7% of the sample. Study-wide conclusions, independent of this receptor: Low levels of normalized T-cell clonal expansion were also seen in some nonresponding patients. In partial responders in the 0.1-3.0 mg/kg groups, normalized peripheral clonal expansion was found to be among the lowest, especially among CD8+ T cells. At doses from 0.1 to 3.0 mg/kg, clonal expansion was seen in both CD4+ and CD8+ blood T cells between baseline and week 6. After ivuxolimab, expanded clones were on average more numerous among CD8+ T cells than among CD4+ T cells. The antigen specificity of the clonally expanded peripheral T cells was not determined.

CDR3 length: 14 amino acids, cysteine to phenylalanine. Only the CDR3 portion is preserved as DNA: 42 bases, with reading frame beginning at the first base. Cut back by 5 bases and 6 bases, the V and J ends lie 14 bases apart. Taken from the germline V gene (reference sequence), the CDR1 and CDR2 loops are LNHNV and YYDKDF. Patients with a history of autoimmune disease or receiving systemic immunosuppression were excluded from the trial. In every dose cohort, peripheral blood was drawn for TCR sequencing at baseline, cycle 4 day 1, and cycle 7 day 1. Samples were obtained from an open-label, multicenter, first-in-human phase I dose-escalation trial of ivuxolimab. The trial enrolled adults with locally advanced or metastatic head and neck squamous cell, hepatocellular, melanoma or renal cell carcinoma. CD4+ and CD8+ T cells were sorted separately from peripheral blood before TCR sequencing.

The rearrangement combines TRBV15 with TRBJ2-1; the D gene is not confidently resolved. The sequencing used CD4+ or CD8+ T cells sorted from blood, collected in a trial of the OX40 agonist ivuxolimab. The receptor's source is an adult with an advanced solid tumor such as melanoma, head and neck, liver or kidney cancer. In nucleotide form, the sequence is TGTGCCACCAGCTCACGGTTACGCGTCAATGAGCAGTTCTTC. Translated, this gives CATSSRLRVNEQFF.